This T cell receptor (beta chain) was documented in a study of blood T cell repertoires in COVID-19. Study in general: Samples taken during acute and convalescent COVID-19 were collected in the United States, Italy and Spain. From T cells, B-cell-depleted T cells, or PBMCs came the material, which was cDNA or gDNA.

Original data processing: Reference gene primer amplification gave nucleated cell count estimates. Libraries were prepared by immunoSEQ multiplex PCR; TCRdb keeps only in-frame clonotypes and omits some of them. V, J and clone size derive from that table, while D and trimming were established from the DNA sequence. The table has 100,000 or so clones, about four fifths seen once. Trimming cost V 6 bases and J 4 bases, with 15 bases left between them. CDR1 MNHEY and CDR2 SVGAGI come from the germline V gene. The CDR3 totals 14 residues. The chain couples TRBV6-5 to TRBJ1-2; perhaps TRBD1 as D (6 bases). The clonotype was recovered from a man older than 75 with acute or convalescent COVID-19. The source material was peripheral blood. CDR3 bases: TGTGCCAGCAGAGGTTCAGGGGCGAGCTATGGCTACACCTTC. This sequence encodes CASRGSGASYGYTF.